The entry below describes one TCR beta chain. These data come from a study of blood T cell repertoires in COVID-19. Study-level information: COVID-19 samples, acute and convalescent, were from the United States, Italy and Spain. The cDNA or gDNA used as material had been derived from T cells, B-cell-depleted T cells, or PBMCs.

Per germline, CDR1 MNHEY and CDR2 SVGAGI. V lost 5 bases, J lost 8 bases, and 15 bases lay in between. This CDR3 comprises 14 residues. Original analysis: For nucleated cells, counts were estimated from reference gene primer amplification. Clones were sequenced by immunoSEQ multiplex PCR, and TCRdb holds only the in-frame ones, with some missing. V and J calls and clone size come straight from that table; D and trimming were deduced from the DNA. The table lists about 240,000 clones, roughly 80% of them singletons. This sequence originates from a woman older than 75 with acute or convalescent COVID-19. The specimen was peripheral blood. The chain links TRBV6-5 to TRBJ1-4; perhaps TRBD1 as D (5 bases). The CDR3 reads CASSPALGGEKLFF. The CDR3 nucleotides read TGTGCCAGCAGTCCGGCCTTGGGGGGAGAAAAACTGTTTTTT.